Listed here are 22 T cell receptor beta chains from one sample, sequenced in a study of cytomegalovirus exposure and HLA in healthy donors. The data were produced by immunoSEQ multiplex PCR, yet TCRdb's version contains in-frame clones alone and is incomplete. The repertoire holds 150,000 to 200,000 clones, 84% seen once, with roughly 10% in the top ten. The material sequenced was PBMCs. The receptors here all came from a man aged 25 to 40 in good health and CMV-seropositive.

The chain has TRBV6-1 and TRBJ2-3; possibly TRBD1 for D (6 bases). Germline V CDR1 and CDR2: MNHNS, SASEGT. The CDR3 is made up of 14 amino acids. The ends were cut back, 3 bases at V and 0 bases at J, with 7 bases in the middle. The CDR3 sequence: CASSEGASTDTQYF. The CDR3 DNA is TGTGCCAGCAGTGAGGGGGCTAGCACAGATACGCAGTATTTT.

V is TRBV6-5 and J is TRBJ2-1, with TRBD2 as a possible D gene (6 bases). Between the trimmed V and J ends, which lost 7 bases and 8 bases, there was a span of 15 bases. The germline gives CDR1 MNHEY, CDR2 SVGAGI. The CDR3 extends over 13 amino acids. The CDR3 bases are TGTGCCAGCATAGGCGGCGGGATGGATGAGCAGTTCTTC. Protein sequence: CASIGGGMDEQFF.

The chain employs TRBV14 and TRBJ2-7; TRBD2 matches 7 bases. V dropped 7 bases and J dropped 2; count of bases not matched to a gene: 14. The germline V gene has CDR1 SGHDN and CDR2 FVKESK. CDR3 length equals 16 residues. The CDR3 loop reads CASIQLGGRGPYEQYF. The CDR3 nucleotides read TGTGCCAGCATACAACTCGGGGGGAGGGGTCCCTACGAGCAGTACTTC.

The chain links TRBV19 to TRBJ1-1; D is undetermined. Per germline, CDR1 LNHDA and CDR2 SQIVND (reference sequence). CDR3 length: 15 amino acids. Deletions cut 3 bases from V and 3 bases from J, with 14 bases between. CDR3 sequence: CASSILREEDTEAFF. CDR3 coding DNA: TGTGCCAGTAGTATCCTTCGGGAGGAGGACACTGAAGCTTTCTTT.

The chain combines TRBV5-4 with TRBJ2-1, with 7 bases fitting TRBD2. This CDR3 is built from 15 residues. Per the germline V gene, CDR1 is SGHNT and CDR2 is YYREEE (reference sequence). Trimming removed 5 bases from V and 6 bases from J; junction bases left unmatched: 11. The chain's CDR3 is CASSPGLVEGNEQFF. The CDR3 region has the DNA TGTGCCAGCAGTCCTGGACTAGTCGAGGGCAATGAGCAGTTCTTC.

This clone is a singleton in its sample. The CDR3 region is CASSLIGGRARDTQYF. The CDR3 DNA is TGTGCCAGCAGCTTAATCGGCGGGAGGGCAAGAGATACGCAGTATTTT. J is TRBJ2-3 and V is TRBV7-3; 9 bases line up with TRBD2. Unmatched junction bases numbered 7, after V lost 1 base and J lost 5 bases. Germline lookup yields CDR1 SGHTA and CDR2 FQGTGA. The CDR3 loop spans 16 amino acids.

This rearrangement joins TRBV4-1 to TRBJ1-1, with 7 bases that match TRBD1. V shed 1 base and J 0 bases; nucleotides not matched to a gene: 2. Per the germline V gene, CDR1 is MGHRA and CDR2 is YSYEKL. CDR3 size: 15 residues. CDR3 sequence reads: CASSQVGQLNTEAFF. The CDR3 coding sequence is TGCGCCAGCAGCCAAGTGGGACAGCTGAACACTGAAGCTTTCTTT.

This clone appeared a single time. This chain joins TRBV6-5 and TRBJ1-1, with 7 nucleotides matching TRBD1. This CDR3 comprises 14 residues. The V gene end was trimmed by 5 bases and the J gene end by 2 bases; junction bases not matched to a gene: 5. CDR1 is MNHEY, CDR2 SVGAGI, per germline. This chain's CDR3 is CASSEQGFNTEAFF. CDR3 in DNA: TGTGCCAGCAGTGAACAGGGGTTTAACACTGAAGCTTTCTTT.

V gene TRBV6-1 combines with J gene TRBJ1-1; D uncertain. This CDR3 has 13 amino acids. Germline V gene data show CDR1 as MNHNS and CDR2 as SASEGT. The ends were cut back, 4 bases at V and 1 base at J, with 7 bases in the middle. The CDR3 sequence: CASSGSWNTEAFF. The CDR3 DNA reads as TGTGCCAGCAGTGGAAGCTGGAACACTGAAGCTTTCTTT.

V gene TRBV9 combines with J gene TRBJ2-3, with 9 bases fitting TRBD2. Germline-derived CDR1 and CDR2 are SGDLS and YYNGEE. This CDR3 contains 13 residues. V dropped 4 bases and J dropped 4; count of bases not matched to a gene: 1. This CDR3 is CASSRTSADTQYF. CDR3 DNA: TGTGCCAGCAGCCGGACTAGCGCAGATACGCAGTATTTT. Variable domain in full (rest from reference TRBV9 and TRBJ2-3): DSGVTQTPKHLITATGQRVTLRCSPRSGDLSVYWYQQSLDQGLQFLIQYYNGEERAKGNILERFSAQQFPDLHSELNLSSLELGDSALYFCASSRTSADTQYFGPGTRLTVL.

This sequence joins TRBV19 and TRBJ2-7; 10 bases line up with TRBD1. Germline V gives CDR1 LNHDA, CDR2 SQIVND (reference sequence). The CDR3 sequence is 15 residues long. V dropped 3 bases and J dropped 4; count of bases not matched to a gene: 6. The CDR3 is CASSMHGTGVYEQYF. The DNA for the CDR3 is TGTGCCAGTAGTATGCACGGGACAGGGGTATACGAGCAGTACTTC. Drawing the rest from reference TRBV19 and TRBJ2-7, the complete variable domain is DGGITQSPKYLFRKEGQNVTLSCEQNLNHDAMYWYRQDPGQGLRLIYYSQIVNDFQKGDIAEGYSVSREKKESFPLTVTSAQKNPTAFYLCASSMHGTGVYEQYFGPGTRLTVT.

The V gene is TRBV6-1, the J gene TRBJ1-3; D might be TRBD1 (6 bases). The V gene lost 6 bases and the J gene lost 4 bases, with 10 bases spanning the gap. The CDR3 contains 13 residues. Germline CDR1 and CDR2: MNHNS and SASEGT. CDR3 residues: CASRGTLGNTIYF. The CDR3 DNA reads TGTGCCAGCAGGGGGACACTGGGAAACACCATATATTTT.

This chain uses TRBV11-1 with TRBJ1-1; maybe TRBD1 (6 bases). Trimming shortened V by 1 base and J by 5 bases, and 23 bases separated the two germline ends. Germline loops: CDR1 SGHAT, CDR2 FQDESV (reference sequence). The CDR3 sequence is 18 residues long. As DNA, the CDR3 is TGTGCCAGCAGCTTAGAAGAGTGGGAGGGGGAAGGAAAAACTGAAGCTTTCTTT. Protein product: CASSLEEWEGEGKTEAFF.

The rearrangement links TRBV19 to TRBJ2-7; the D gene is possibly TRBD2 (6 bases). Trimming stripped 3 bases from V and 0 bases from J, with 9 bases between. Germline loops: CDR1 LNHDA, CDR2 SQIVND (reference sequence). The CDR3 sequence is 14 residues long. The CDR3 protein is CASSIGGNSYEQYF. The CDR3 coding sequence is TGTGCCAGTAGTATCGGAGGGAACTCCTACGAGCAGTACTTC.

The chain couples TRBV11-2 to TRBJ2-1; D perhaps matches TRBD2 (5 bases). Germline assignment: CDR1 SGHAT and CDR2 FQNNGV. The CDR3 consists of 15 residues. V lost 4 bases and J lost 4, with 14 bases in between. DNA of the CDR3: TGTGCCAGCAGCTCCGCGGGTTTGGGATACAATGAGCAGTTCTTC. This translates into CASSSAGLGYNEQFF.

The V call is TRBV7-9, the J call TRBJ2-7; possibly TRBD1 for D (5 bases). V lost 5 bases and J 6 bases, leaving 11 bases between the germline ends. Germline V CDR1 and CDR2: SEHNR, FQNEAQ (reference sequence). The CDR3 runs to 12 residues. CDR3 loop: CASSLSGLEQYF. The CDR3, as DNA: TGTGCCAGCAGCCTCTCAGGGCTCGAGCAGTACTTC.

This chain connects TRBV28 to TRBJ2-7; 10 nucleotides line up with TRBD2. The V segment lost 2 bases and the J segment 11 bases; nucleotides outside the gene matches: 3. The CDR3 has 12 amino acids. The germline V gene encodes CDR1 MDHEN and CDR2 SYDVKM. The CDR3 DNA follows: TGTGCCAGCAGTTTACTAGCGGGAGATGAGTACTTC. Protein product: CASSLLAGDEYF.

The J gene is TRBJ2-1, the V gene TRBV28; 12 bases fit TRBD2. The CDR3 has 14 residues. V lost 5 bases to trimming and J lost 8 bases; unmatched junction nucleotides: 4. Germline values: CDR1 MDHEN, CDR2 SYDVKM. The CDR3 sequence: CASSRTSGVYEQFF. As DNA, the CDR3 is TGTGCCAGCAGTCGGACTAGCGGGGTCTATGAGCAGTTCTTC. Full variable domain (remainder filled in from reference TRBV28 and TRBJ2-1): DVKVTQSSRYLVKRTGEKVFLECVQDMDHENMFWYRQDPGLGLRLIYFSYDVKMKEKGDIPEGYSVSREKKERFSLILESASTNQTSMYLCASSRTSGVYEQFFGPGTRLTVL.

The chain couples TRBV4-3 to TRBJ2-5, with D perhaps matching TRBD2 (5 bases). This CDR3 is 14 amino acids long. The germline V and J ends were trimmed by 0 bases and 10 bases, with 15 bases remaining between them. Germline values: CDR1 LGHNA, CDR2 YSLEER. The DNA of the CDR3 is TGCGCCAGCAGCCAAGAGTCGGGGTGGAGGCGCCAGTACTTC. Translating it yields CASSQESGWRRQYF.

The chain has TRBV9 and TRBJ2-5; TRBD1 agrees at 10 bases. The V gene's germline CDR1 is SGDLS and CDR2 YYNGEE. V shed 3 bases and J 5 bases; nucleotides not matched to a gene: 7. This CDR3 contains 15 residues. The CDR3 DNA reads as TGTGCCAGCAGCGGCGGGACAGGGGAATTGGAGACCCAGTACTTC. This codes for CASSGGTGELETQYF.

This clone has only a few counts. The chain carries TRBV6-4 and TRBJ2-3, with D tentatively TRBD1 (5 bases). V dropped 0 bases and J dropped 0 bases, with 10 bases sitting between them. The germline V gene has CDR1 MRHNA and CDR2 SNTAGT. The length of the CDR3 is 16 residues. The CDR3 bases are TGTGCCAGCAGTGACTCGAGGACATCTAGCACAGATACGCAGTATTTT. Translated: CASSDSRTSSTDTQYF.

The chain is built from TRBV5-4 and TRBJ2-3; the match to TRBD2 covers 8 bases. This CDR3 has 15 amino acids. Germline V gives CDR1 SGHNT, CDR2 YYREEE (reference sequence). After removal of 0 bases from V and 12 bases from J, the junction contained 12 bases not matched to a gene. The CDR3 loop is CASSLEAGATGAQYF. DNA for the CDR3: TGTGCCAGCAGCTTGGAAGCGGGAGCCACCGGGGCCCAGTATTTT.